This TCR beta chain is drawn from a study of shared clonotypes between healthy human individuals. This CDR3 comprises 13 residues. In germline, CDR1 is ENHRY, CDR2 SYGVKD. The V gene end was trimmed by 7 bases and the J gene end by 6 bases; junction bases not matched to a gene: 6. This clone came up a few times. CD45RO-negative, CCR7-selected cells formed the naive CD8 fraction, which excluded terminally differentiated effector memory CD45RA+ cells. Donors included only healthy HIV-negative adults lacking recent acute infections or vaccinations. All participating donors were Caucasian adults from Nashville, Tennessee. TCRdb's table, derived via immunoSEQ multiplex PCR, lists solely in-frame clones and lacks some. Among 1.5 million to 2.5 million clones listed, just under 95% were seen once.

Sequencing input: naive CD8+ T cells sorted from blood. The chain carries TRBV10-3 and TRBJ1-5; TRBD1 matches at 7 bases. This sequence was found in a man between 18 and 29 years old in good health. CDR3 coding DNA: TGTGCCATCAAAGGAGGGGGCGGTCAGCCCCAGCATTTT. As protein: CAIKGGGGQPQHF.